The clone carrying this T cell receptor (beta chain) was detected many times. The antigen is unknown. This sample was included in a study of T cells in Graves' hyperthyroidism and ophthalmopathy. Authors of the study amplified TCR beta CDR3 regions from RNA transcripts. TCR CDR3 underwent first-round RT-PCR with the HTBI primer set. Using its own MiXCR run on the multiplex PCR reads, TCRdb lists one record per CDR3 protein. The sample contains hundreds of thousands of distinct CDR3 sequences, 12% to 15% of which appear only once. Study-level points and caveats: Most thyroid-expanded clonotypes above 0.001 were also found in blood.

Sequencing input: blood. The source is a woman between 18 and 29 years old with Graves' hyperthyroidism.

CDR3 coding DNA: TGTGCCAGCAGCGCCCGGACTGAGCAGTTCTTC. Translated: CASSARTEQFF. This chain connects TRBV9 to TRBJ2-1; D not certain. The CDR3 spans 11 residues. Germline V gene sequence: CDR1 SGDLS, CDR2 YYNGEE. Trimming removed 3 bases from V and 9 bases from J, with 7 bases in between. Combining the CDR3 with reference TRBV9 and TRBJ2-1 gives the whole variable domain DSGVTQTPKHLITATGQRVTLRCSPRSGDLSVYWYQQSLDQGLQFLIQYYNGEERAKGNILERFSAQQFPDLHSELNLSSLELGDSALYFCASSARTEQFFGPGTRLTVL.